A single sample is the source of the 25 T cell receptor beta chains below, sequenced in a study of blood T cell repertoires in COVID-19. Using immunoSEQ multiplex PCR, the repertoire was profiled, and TCRdb retains in-frame clones only, with some absent. In the table there are about 93,000 clones, almost 90% of which are singletons. The sample comprised peripheral blood. The receptor source for this set is a human donor with active COVID-19. The donor label of this sample is uncertain.

In this sample, this clone is medium-sized. V is TRBV3-1 (or the pseudogene TRBV3-2) and J is TRBJ2-7, with D tentatively TRBD1 (6 bases). Germline CDR1 is LGHDT and CDR2 is YNNKEL (reference sequence). V lost 5 bases, J lost 2 bases, and 13 bases lay in between. There are 14 residues in the CDR3. This chain's CDR3 is CASSTGHHPYEQYF. DNA for the CDR3: TGTGCCAGCAGCACGGGACACCACCCCTACGAGCAGTACTTC.

The J gene is TRBJ1-4, the V gene TRBV7-9; 7 bases match TRBD1. The CDR3 has 14 amino acids. The junction had 8 bases not matched to a gene; V was cut back by 5 bases and J by 8 bases. The germline V gene encodes CDR1 SEHNR and CDR2 FQNEAQ (reference sequence). The CDR3 nucleotides are TGTGCCAGCAGCGTGAGAGGGGGCGGCGAAAAACTGTTTTTT. Translating gives CASSVRGGGEKLFF.

This chain uses TRBV4-1 with TRBJ2-2, with a tentative D call TRBD2 (6 bases). Deletions cut 3 bases from V and 5 bases from J, with 19 bases between. CDR3 length: 17 amino acids. CDR1 is MGHRA, CDR2 YSYEKL, per germline. In DNA form, the CDR3 reads TGCGCCAGCAGCCATCTTGCCGGATCCGGGGGAACCGGGGAGCTGTTTTTT. It specifies CASSHLAGSGGTGELFF.

The chain employs TRBV10-1 and TRBJ1-3; no clear D gene. CDR1 is WNHNN and CDR2 is SYGVQD in the germline V gene (reference sequence). The CDR3 totals 16 residues. Trimming removed 0 bases from V and 0 bases from J, with 9 bases in between. The CDR3 spells CASSESAANSGNTIYF. As DNA, the CDR3 is TGCGCCAGCAGTGAGTCTGCGGCCAACTCTGGAAACACCATATATTTT.

V and J are TRBV28 and TRBJ2-2, with unresolved D. The CDR3 totals 12 residues. With 10 bases removed from V and 7 bases from J, the gap between germline ends came to 13 bases. Germline lookup yields CDR1 MDHEN and CDR2 SYDVKM. The CDR3 is CAIMGPNGELFF. CDR3 bases: TGTGCCATCATGGGCCCCAACGGGGAGCTGTTTTTT.

V and J are TRBV5-1 and TRBJ2-1; TRBD2 matches 11 bases. Losses at the gene ends were 4 bases for V and 7 bases for J; bases not matched to a gene: 10. Germline CDR1 SGHRS, CDR2 YFSETQ. The CDR3 loop spans 16 amino acids. CDR3 residues: CASSLNSGGASNEQFF. CDR3 nucleotides: TGCGCCAGCAGCCTGAATAGCGGGGGGGCCTCGAATGAGCAGTTCTTC. The variable domain in full, completed from reference TRBV5-1 and TRBJ2-1, reads KAGVTQTPRYLIKTRGQQVTLSCSPISGHRSVSWYQQTPGQGLQFLFEYFSETQRNKGNFPGRFSGRQFSNSRSEMNVSTLELGDSALYLCASSLNSGGASNEQFFGPGTRLTVL.

The rearrangement joins TRBV4-3 to TRBJ2-3, with D possibly being TRBD1 (6 bases). The V and J ends lost 0 bases and 3 bases respectively, with 13 bases between them. The CDR3 consists of 16 residues. Germline V lookup: CDR1 LGHNA, CDR2 YSLEER. The chain's CDR3 is CASSQEVQGRTDTQYF. In DNA form, the CDR3 reads TGCGCCAGCAGCCAAGAGGTCCAGGGGAGAACAGATACGCAGTATTTT.

The count of this clone is one. This chain joins TRBV3-1 (or the pseudogene TRBV3-2) and TRBJ2-7; 8 nucleotides align to TRBD1. With V trimmed by 5 bases and J by 3 bases, 6 bases remained unmatched. CDR3 length equals 14 residues. Germline CDR1 LGHDT, CDR2 YNNKEL (reference sequence). CDR3 sequence reads: CASSYAGQVYEQYF. The CDR3 DNA follows: TGTGCCAGCAGCTACGCGGGACAGGTCTACGAGCAGTACTTC.

The chain carries TRBV5-1 and TRBJ2-5, with 7 bases that match TRBD1. The CDR3 has 14 amino acids. V was pared by 4 bases and J by 1 base, with 4 bases of the junction left unmatched. Germline V lookup: CDR1 SGHRS, CDR2 YFSETQ. The DNA for the CDR3 is TGCGCCAGCAGCCGAAGGACAGGCCAAGAGACCCAGTACTTC. Translated: CASSRRTGQETQYF.

This chain uses TRBV30 with TRBJ2-1, with 7 bases that match TRBD1. CDR1 is GTSNPN, CDR2 SVGIG, per germline (reference sequence). V was pared by 5 bases and J by 11 bases, with 12 bases of the junction left unmatched. This CDR3 comprises 13 residues. CDR3 sequence (DNA): TGTGCCTGGGGGCTGGACAGGAACCTAAAGCAGTTCTTC. This codes for CAWGLDRNLKQFF.

Regarding this clone: Mismatch with germline at one junction end may stem from a read error. The chain carries TRBV5-5 and TRBJ2-7, with a weak D call TRBD1 (6 bases). Germline lookup yields CDR1 SGHKS and CDR2 YYEKEE (reference sequence). The CDR3 sequence is 13 residues long. CDR3 sequence reads: CASSLGPGEFGDF. The DNA of the CDR3 is TGTGCCAGCAGCTTGGGGCCAGGGGAGTTCGGGGACTTC.

The V gene is TRBV6-5, the J gene TRBJ2-1, with D perhaps TRBD1 (5 bases). The germline V gene encodes CDR1 MNHEY and CDR2 SVGAGI. CDR3 size: 14 residues. The ends were cut back, 0 bases at V and 5 bases at J, with 8 bases in the middle. CDR3 amino acids: CASSYSGHNNEQFF. DNA of the CDR3: TGTGCCAGCAGTTACTCCGGACATAACAATGAGCAGTTCTTC.

The chain joins TRBV6-5 to TRBJ1-6, with 10 bases identical to TRBD1. The germline CDR1 and CDR2 sequences are MNHEY and SVGAGI. J lost 9 bases, V lost 6 bases, and 5 bases had no gene match. The CDR3 runs 14 residues. The CDR3 spells CASSDGTGVSPLHF. The DNA for the CDR3 is TGTGCCAGCAGCGATGGGACAGGGGTTTCACCCCTCCACTTT.

The chain carries TRBV5-5 and TRBJ1-2; tentative D call: TRBD1 (5 bases). CDR3 length: 14 amino acids. CDR1 and CDR2 from the germline V gene are SGHKS and YYEKEE (reference sequence). Trimming took 6 bases from V and 7 from J, leaving 19 bases between them. CDR3 DNA sequence: TGTGCCAGCAAAGTCACCCAGGGATCGGGTGGCTACACCTTC. This encodes CASKVTQGSGGYTF.

This chain joins TRBV5-1 and TRBJ2-1; 11 nucleotides match TRBD2. The length of the CDR3 is 19 residues. Trimming at V came to 4 bases and at J to 2 bases, leaving 14 bases not matched to a gene. Germline V gene data show CDR1 as SGHRS and CDR2 as YFSETQ. This chain's CDR3 is CASSPNPTSGVTPYNEQFF. For the CDR3, the DNA is TGCGCCAGCAGCCCGAACCCGACTAGCGGGGTAACCCCCTACAATGAGCAGTTCTTC.

The J gene is TRBJ1-3, the V gene TRBV7-2; D is ambiguous. The V gene's germline CDR1 is SGHTA and CDR2 FQGNSA. V gave up 5 bases and J gave up 10 bases, with 12 bases separating them. CDR3 length equals 12 residues. The CDR3 DNA reads as TGTGCCAGCAGCACCCTACTAGGGACCATATATTTT. Its translation: CASSTLLGTIYF.

J is TRBJ1-6 and V is TRBV7-9; D unresolved. The V gene's germline CDR1 is SEHNR and CDR2 FQNEAQ (reference sequence). The CDR3 is 15 residues long. Deletions cut 0 bases from V and 0 bases from J, with 3 bases between. This CDR3 reads CASSLASSYNSPLHF. The CDR3 bases are TGTGCCAGCAGCTTAGCGAGCTCCTATAATTCACCCCTCCACTTT.

This clone appeared once. The rearrangement uses TRBV5-5 and TRBJ2-5, with D maybe TRBD1 (6 bases). The CDR3 has 15 residues. The germline V gene encodes CDR1 SGHKS and CDR2 YYEKEE (reference sequence). V was cut by 0 bases and J by 4 bases, with 13 bases left in between. The CDR3 DNA reads TGTGCCAGCAGCTTGGGGCAGGGGCGATCAGAGACCCAGTACTTC. Its protein is CASSLGQGRSETQYF.

The chain joins TRBV7-9 to TRBJ2-3; 13 nucleotides align to TRBD2. Germline assignment: CDR1 SEHNR and CDR2 FQNEAQ (reference sequence). This CDR3 has 15 residues. J was trimmed by 4 bases and V by 5 bases; bases with no gene match: 3. The CDR3 protein is CASSPTSGGADTQYF. Here the CDR3 DNA reads TGTGCCAGCAGCCCTACTAGCGGGGGGGCAGATACGCAGTATTTT.

The J gene is TRBJ1-1, the V gene TRBV15; 8 positions agree with TRBD1. CDR1 is LNHNV, CDR2 YYDKDF, per germline (reference sequence). The CDR3 consists of 16 residues. Trimming at V came to 0 bases and at J to 1 base, leaving 4 bases not matched to a gene. The CDR3 sequence is CATSRESTGGNTEAFF. The CDR3 coding sequence is TGTGCCACCAGCAGAGAGTCCACAGGGGGGAACACTGAAGCTTTCTTT. Complete variable domain (other parts from reference TRBV15 and TRBJ1-1): DAMVIQNPRYQVTQFGKPVTLSCSQTLNHNVMYWYQQKSSQAPKLLFHYYDKDFNNEADTPDNFQSRRPNTSFCFLDIRSPGLGDTAMYLCATSRESTGGNTEAFFGQGTRLTVV.

The chain employs TRBV7-9 and TRBJ2-7; D perhaps matches TRBD1 (5 bases). Germline assignment: CDR1 SEHNR and CDR2 FQNEAQ (reference sequence). The V and J ends lost 2 bases and 3 bases respectively, with 17 bases between them. This CDR3 has 16 amino acids. CDR3: CASSLLGGADRYEQYF. CDR3 bases: TGTGCCAGCAGCTTACTAGGTGGGGCCGACCGCTACGAGCAGTACTTC.

The chain employs TRBV2 and TRBJ1-2, with D possibly TRBD1 on 6 matching bases. Germline V gene lookup returns CDR1 SNHLY and CDR2 FYNNEI. V dropped 5 bases and J dropped 2 bases, with 15 bases sitting between them. The CDR3 totals 15 residues. CDR3: CASSPGTSANYGYTF. CDR3 bases: TGTGCCAGCAGTCCCGGGACAAGTGCGAACTATGGCTACACCTTC.

This clone was recorded only once. The genes are TRBV18 and TRBJ2-1; TRBD2 is a possible D gene (5 bases). The CDR3 is 12 amino acids. V was shortened by 1 base and J by 10 bases, with 8 bases between the two germline ends. Germline lookup yields CDR1 KGHSH and CDR2 LQKENI. For the CDR3, the DNA is TGTGCCAGCTCACCACGGGCGGGCGAGCAGTTCTTC. It translates to CASSPRAGEQFF.

The V call is TRBV2, the J call TRBJ1-5; 7 bases agree with TRBD1. Germline assignment: CDR1 SNHLY and CDR2 FYNNEI. The CDR3 runs 15 residues. J lost 3 bases, V lost 4 bases, and 6 bases had no gene match. The CDR3 region is CASSGQGLNNQPQHF. DNA of the CDR3: TGTGCCAGCAGTGGACAGGGCCTTAACAATCAGCCCCAGCATTTT.

The chain joins TRBV6-5 to TRBJ2-3, with 9 positions matching TRBD1. The germline V gene has CDR1 MNHEY and CDR2 SVGAGI. V dropped 7 bases and J dropped 3; count of bases not matched to a gene: 8. The CDR3 contains 15 residues. The CDR3 DNA is TGTGCCAGCAACCCTATCGGGACAGGGACAGATACGCAGTATTTT. The encoded protein is CASNPIGTGTDTQYF.